This entry is about one T cell receptor (beta chain). Its matching antigen is unknown. This entry is derived from a study of cytomegalovirus exposure and HLA in healthy donors. About the research overall: For the approximately 390 genotyped donors, about 81% fell within the Caucasian-associated ancestry cluster. Notes on the study in general: Highly shared sequence variants in one cluster were likely a sequencing artifact. The authors later found most CMV-associated TCR beta chains appeared HLA-restricted.

With 60 Vbeta and 13 Jbeta primers, the PCR was carried out. The protocol was immunoSEQ multiplex PCR, while the TCRdb copy is restricted to in-frame clones and leaves out a portion. This sample yields around 130,000 clones, of which 78% are seen a single time; about 1.8% belongs to the top ten. Per germline, CDR1 KGHSH and CDR2 LQKENI. The ends were cut back, 3 bases at V and 0 bases at J, with 9 bases in the middle. The CDR3 is made up of 14 amino acids. This sequence originates from a woman aged 40 to 49 in good health and CMV-seronegative. The V call is TRBV18, the J call TRBJ2-7, with D perhaps matching TRBD2 (5 bases). The sequenced sample was PBMCs. CDR3 amino acids: CASSPWESSYEQYF. CDR3 DNA sequence: TGTGCCAGCTCACCCTGGGAGAGCTCCTACGAGCAGTACTTC.